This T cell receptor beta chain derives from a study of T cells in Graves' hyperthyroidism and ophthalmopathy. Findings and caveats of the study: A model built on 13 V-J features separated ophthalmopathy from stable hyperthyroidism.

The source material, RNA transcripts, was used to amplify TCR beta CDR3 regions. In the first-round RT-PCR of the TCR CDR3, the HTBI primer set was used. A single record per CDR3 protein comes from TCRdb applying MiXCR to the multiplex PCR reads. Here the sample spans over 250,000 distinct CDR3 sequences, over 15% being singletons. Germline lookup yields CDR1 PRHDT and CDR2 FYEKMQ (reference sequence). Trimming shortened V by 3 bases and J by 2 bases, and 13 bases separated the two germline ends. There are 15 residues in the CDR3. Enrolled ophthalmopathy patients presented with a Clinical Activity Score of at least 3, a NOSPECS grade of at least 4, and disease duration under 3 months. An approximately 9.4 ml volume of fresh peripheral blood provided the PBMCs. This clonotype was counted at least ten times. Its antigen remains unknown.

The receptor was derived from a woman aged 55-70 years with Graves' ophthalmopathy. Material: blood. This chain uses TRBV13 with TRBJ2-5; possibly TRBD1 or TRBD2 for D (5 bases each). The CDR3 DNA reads TGTGCCAGCAGCTTGGGACCAACCCATCAAGAGACCCAGTACTTC. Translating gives CASSLGPTHQETQYF.